Sequencing of this TCR beta chain was carried out in a study of T cell responses to AZD1222 COVID-19 vaccine. At the level of the study: Pooling covered second doses at about 4 or about 12 weeks.

The germline CDR1 and CDR2 sequences are SGDLS and YYNGEE. CDR3 length equals 12 residues. Trimming removed 4 bases from V and 9 bases from J, with 11 bases in between. Profiled with immunoSEQ multiplex PCR; TCRdb holds only in-frame clones, not every one. The sample includes roughly 140,000 clones, 85% to 90% seen only once; the top ten take roughly 1.7%. Points from the study as a whole: Sampled repertoires all dated from after the peak T cell response. Spike-specific TCR depth and breadth grew after two AZD1222 doses. CD4 TCRs linked to vaccination spanned spike, dominating at 160-218 and 743-854.

Comments on this clone: Its target is unknown.

The chain couples TRBV9 to TRBJ2-1; D is undetermined. The receptor was derived from an adult in good health. Sequencing used peripheral blood, obtained on day 0 of AZD1222 vaccination. CDR3 loop: CASSSRWVEQFF. DNA for the CDR3: TGTGCCAGCAGCTCCCGGTGGGTTGAGCAGTTCTTC.